These 25 T cell receptor beta chains were all obtained from the same sample, sequenced in a study of blood T cell repertoires in COVID-19. Method: immunoSEQ multiplex PCR; TCRdb's copy keeps in-frame clones and lacks some. The table records about 130,000 clones, about 90% of them present only once. Sequencing was carried out using peripheral blood. The source is an older woman with acute or convalescent COVID-19.

This chain joins TRBV19 and TRBJ1-2; perhaps TRBD1 as D (5 bases). In germline, CDR1 is LNHDA, CDR2 SQIVND (reference sequence). The CDR3 is 13 residues long. V lost 3 bases and J 5 bases, leaving 10 bases between the germline ends. The CDR3 DNA reads TGTGCCAGTAGTATTCCAGGGAGGTATGGCTACACCTTC. It codes for CASSIPGRYGYTF.

The V gene is TRBV25-1, the J gene TRBJ2-7; D gene ambiguous. Deletions cut 8 bases from V and 4 bases from J, with 9 bases between. Germline loops: CDR1 MGHDK, CDR2 SYGVNS. This CDR3 comprises 11 residues. The CDR3 sequence: CASRALYEQYF. CDR3 coding DNA: TGTGCCAGCCGTGCCCTGTACGAGCAGTACTTC.

This chain uses TRBV12-2 with TRBJ1-5; the listed D gene, TRBD1, was not tested against the DNA. TRBV12-2 is reported as a pseudogene. This CDR3 spans 13 amino acids. CDR3 protein: CASRLVVGQPQHF. The CDR3 coding sequence is TGTGCAAGTCGCTTAGTGGTGGGCCAGCCCCAGCATTTT.

This clone turned up a few times. J is TRBJ2-7 and V is TRBV12-3 or TRBV12-4; the match to TRBD2 covers 7 bases. V was clipped by 7 bases and J by 7 bases; unmatched bases: 4. There are 11 residues in the CDR3. The CDR3 spells CASTSGGEQYF. The CDR3 coding sequence is TGTGCCAGCACCTCCGGGGGGGAGCAGTACTTC.

The V gene is TRBV18, the J gene TRBJ1-3; D is unresolved. V gave up 1 base and J gave up 3 bases, with 10 bases separating them. The length of the CDR3 is 15 residues. Germline V gives CDR1 KGHSH, CDR2 LQKENI. The CDR3 here is CASSPQIDIGNTIYF. CDR3 bases: TGTGCCAGCTCACCACAAATAGATATTGGAAACACCATATATTTT. The full variable domain, its missing parts supplied by reference TRBV18 and TRBJ1-3, is NAGVMQNPRHLVRRRGQEARLRCSPMKGHSHVYWYRQLPEEGLKFMVYLQKENIIDESGMPKERFSAEFPKEGPSILRIQQVVRGDSAAYFCASSPQIDIGNTIYFGEGSWLTVV.

The chain recombines TRBV19 with TRBJ2-1; 14 bases are a match to TRBD2. This CDR3 is 15 amino acids long. V was clipped by 3 bases and J by 10 bases; unmatched bases: 5. Germline CDR1 and CDR2: LNHDA and SQIVND (reference sequence). CDR3 DNA sequence: TGTGCCAGTAGTATCGGGACTAGCGGGAGAGGGGAGCAGTTCTTC. Translation gives CASSIGTSGRGEQFF.

J is TRBJ1-2 and V is TRBV6-2 or TRBV6-3, with 11 bases fitting TRBD1. This CDR3 has 14 amino acids. Germline lookup yields CDR1 MNHEY and CDR2 SVGEGT. V gave up 4 bases and J gave up 6 bases; unmatched junction bases: 4. In DNA form, the CDR3 reads TGTGCCAGCAGTTCGGGACAGGGGGTTAATGGCTACACCTTC. Protein sequence: CASSSGQGVNGYTF.

This chain connects TRBV9 to TRBJ1-5; D perhaps matches TRBD1 (5 bases). The CDR3 spans 15 residues. V was clipped by 0 bases and J by 7 bases, with 14 bases between them. Germline lookup yields CDR1 SGDLS and CDR2 YYNGEE. For the CDR3, the DNA is TGTGCCAGCAGCGTAGGAGATGGTAAGGGGCAGCCCCAGCATTTT. Its translation: CASSVGDGKGQPQHF.

The chain employs TRBV6-6 and TRBJ2-1; 8 positions match TRBD2. Germline trimming cut 4 bases from V and 10 bases from J; bases unmatched to any gene: 3. CDR1 is MNHNY and CDR2 is SVGAGI in the germline V gene (reference sequence). The CDR3 runs 12 residues. This chain's CDR3 is CASSWERGEQFF. Written as DNA, the CDR3 is TGTGCCAGCAGTTGGGAGCGGGGGGAGCAGTTCTTC.

The chain has TRBV6-5 and TRBJ2-5, with 8 positions matching TRBD2. The CDR3 has 13 residues. Trimming cost V 8 bases and J 5 bases; bases outside gene matches: 7. The germline V gene has CDR1 MNHEY and CDR2 SVGAGI. The CDR3 loop is CASAGGGVETQYF. DNA of the CDR3: TGTGCCAGCGCGGGGGGCGGAGTGGAGACCCAGTACTTC.

The V call is TRBV30, the J call TRBJ2-3, with D perhaps matching TRBD1 (5 bases). V lost 4 bases and J lost 3, with 8 bases in between. CDR1 and CDR2 from the germline V gene are GTSNPN and SVGIG (reference sequence). The CDR3 runs 12 residues. The DNA of the CDR3 is TGTGCCTGGACCCCAGGGACAGATACGCAGTATTTT. Its translation is CAWTPGTDTQYF.

This chain uses TRBV3-1 (or the pseudogene TRBV3-2) with TRBJ1-2; 9 nucleotides agree with TRBD1. Trimming at V came to 0 bases and at J to 6 bases, leaving 5 bases not matched to a gene. The CDR3 consists of 15 residues. CDR1 is LGHDT and CDR2 is YNNKEL in the germline V gene (reference sequence). The CDR3 nucleotides read TGTGCCAGCAGCCAAGATCAAGGACAGGGGAATGGCTACACCTTC. Its translation is CASSQDQGQGNGYTF.

This clone was seen just once. The genes are TRBV3-1 (or the pseudogene TRBV3-2) and TRBJ2-3; TRBD2 agrees at 8 bases. V shed 3 bases, J shed 1 base, and the junction held 3 bases outside the gene matches. The CDR3 runs to 15 residues. Germline CDR1 is LGHDT and CDR2 is YNNKEL (reference sequence). CDR3 amino acids: CASSQTSARTDTQYF. CDR3 DNA: TGTGCCAGCAGCCAGACTAGCGCCCGCACAGATACGCAGTATTTT.

The rearrangement joins TRBV2 to TRBJ1-5; 11 bases align to TRBD1. V shed 4 bases and J 6 bases; nucleotides not matched to a gene: 2. CDR3 length: 14 residues. Looked up from germline, CDR1 is SNHLY and CDR2 is FYNNEI. CDR3 nucleotides: TGTGCCAGCAGTGGGGGACAGGGGGGTCAGCCCCAGCATTTT. This encodes CASSGGQGGQPQHF.

The chain joins TRBV28 to TRBJ1-2; 7 bases agree with TRBD1. Germline trimming cut 5 bases from V and 4 bases from J; bases unmatched to any gene: 16. Germline-derived CDR1 and CDR2 are MDHEN and SYDVKM. The CDR3 contains 17 residues. The CDR3 region is CASSVTSSSGTAYGYTF. The CDR3 DNA is TGTGCCAGCAGTGTCACCTCCTCGTCTGGGACAGCCTATGGCTACACCTTC.

V and J are TRBV6-6 and TRBJ1-2, with a weak D call TRBD1 (6 bases). In germline, CDR1 is MNHNY, CDR2 SVGAGI (reference sequence). With 7 bases removed from V and 6 bases from J, the gap between germline ends came to 12 bases. The CDR3 totals 12 residues. The CDR3 sequence is CASIQTGDGYTF. The CDR3 DNA reads as TGTGCCAGCATCCAGACAGGAGATGGCTACACCTTC.

The rearrangement links TRBV19 to TRBJ1-1; 7 positions agree with TRBD1. The germline V gene encodes CDR1 LNHDA and CDR2 SQIVND (reference sequence). The CDR3 spans 14 residues. The V gene end was trimmed by 7 bases and the J gene end by 0 bases; junction bases not matched to a gene: 5. CDR3 nucleotide sequence: TGTGCCAGTACCCCCGGACAGGTGAACACTGAAGCTTTCTTT. Translating gives CASTPGQVNTEAFF.

This clone came up once. The chain is built from TRBV24-1 and TRBJ2-5; 7 nucleotides agree with TRBD2. Looked up from germline, CDR1 is KGHDR and CDR2 is SFDVKD. With V trimmed by 3 bases and J by 4 bases, 7 bases remained unmatched. CDR3 length: 15 amino acids. The CDR3 DNA is TGTGCCACCAGTGATACTAGGGGAGGGGTAGAGACCCAGTACTTC. Residues: CATSDTRGGVETQYF.

This chain links TRBV6-6 with TRBJ1-1, with D perhaps matching TRBD1 (6 bases). This CDR3 spans 12 amino acids. Trimming cost V 11 bases and J 3 bases, with 13 bases left between them. CDR1 and CDR2 from the germline V gene are MNHNY and SVGAGI (reference sequence). The CDR3 nucleotides read TGTGCCGCCCGCCCAGGGGACACTGAAGCTTTCTTT. This sequence encodes CAARPGDTEAFF.

In its sample, this clone was seen once. The V and J genes are TRBV29-1 and TRBJ1-3; D unclear. Germline V gives CDR1 SQVTM, CDR2 ANQGSEA. There are 13 residues in the CDR3. Trimming left V 4 bases short and J 0 bases short, with 7 bases between. CDR3 in DNA: TGCAGCGTTGCCCAAGCCTCTGGAAACACCATATATTTT. Amino acid sequence: CSVAQASGNTIYF.

The V and J genes are TRBV19 and TRBJ1-5; 7 bases are a match to TRBD1. The CDR3 sequence is 18 residues long. Per the germline V gene, CDR1 is LNHDA and CDR2 is SQIVND (reference sequence). Unmatched junction bases numbered 23, after V lost 4 bases and J lost 11 bases. CDR3 bases: TGTGCCAGTAGTACAGCGATTGAAAGGGACAGCCCGAGGGGGACCCAGCATTTT. Translated: CASSTAIERDSPRGTQHF.

This rearrangement joins TRBV27 to TRBJ2-5; 11 nucleotides line up with TRBD2. V was pared by 4 bases and J by 4 bases, with 20 bases of the junction left unmatched. The length of the CDR3 is 20 residues. The V gene's germline CDR1 is MNHEY and CDR2 SMNVEV (reference sequence). DNA for the CDR3: TGTGCCAGCAGTTCTCGGGGTTTGGCAACTAGCGGGAGATCGGGAGAGACCCAGTACTTC. Translated, it gives CASSSRGLATSGRSGETQYF.

The chain uses TRBV19 and TRBJ2-7; D not resolved. Looked up from germline, CDR1 is LNHDA and CDR2 is SQIVND (reference sequence). The CDR3 sequence is 12 residues long. V dropped 5 bases and J dropped 0 bases, with 5 bases sitting between them. The CDR3 here is CASSPSSYEQYF. The CDR3 DNA sequence: TGTGCCAGTAGTCCCAGCTCCTACGAGCAGTACTTC.

The chain employs TRBV5-5 and TRBJ1-1; tentatively, D is TRBD1 (5 bases). V was cut by 0 bases and J by 3 bases, with 12 bases left in between. The CDR3 runs 15 residues. CDR1 is SGHKS, CDR2 YYEKEE, per germline (reference sequence). CDR3 loop: CASSLEPGRDTEAFF. CDR3 nucleotide sequence: TGTGCCAGCAGCTTGGAACCAGGGAGGGACACTGAAGCTTTCTTT.

Concerning this clone: Other DNA sequences within the sample encode an identical CDR3. The chain has TRBV7-9 and TRBJ2-5; the D gene is possibly TRBD2 (5 bases). The ends were cut back, 1 base at V and 5 bases at J, with 8 bases in the middle. Germline CDR1 reads SEHNR; CDR2 reads FQNEAQ (reference sequence). The CDR3 is 13 residues long. CDR3 sequence reads: CASSLVGGETQYF. Here the CDR3 DNA reads TGTGCCAGCAGCTTAGTTGGAGGCGAGACCCAGTACTTC.